This is a list of T cell receptor beta chains from one sample in a study of response to subunit inactivated influenza vaccine. One entry per CDR3 protein results from TCRdb running MiXCR on the RT-PCR reads. The profile shows approximately 570,000 distinct CDR3 sequences, roughly 8.2% of them singletons. The sequencing here drew on PBMCs from blood, taken about 24 months after vaccination. The receptor source for this set is a man aged 50-75 years who received an inactivated influenza vaccine. CDR3s include the opening cysteine and the closing phenylalanine or tryptophan. D genes are given only for firm matches. Rows may omit the clone size; those that give it use once, few, many or a size class.

v_call: TRBV18
j_call: TRBJ2-7
d_call: NA
clone_size: few
cdr3_nt: TGTGCCAGCTCACCACCGGGCAGGGCTCGAAACGAGCAGTACTTC
cdr3_aa: CASSPPGRARNEQYF

v_call: TRBV24-1
j_call: TRBJ2-1
d_call: TRBD2
clone_size: many
cdr3_nt: TGTGCCACCAGTGACCCCTCCGGGACTAGCGGGAGATACAATGAGCAGTTCTTC
cdr3_aa: CATSDPSGTSGRYNEQFF

v_call: TRBV6-1
j_call: TRBJ2-1
d_call: TRBD1
clone_size: few
cdr3_nt: TGTGCCAGCAGGGATCTTCCGGGACAGTCGCAGTTCTTC
cdr3_aa: CASRDLPGQSQFF

v_call: TRBV18
j_call: TRBJ1-2
d_call: NA
clone_size: many
cdr3_nt: TGTGCCAGCTCACCAGGTCCCAGAGACTATGGCTACACCTTC
cdr3_aa: CASSPGPRDYGYTF

v_call: TRBV5-6
j_call: TRBJ1-2
d_call: NA
clone_size: NA
cdr3_nt: TGTGCCAGCGGCGCGGGGCCCTCCTCGTCTTACACCTTC
cdr3_aa: CASGAGPSSSYTF

v_call: TRBV20-1
j_call: TRBJ1-2
d_call: NA
clone_size: few
cdr3_nt: TGCAGTGCTTACGACACAAACCGAGGCTACACCTTC
cdr3_aa: CSAYDTNRGYTF

v_call: TRBV3-1
j_call: TRBJ1-2
d_call: NA
clone_size: many
cdr3_nt: TGTGCCAGCAGCCCCCAGGATAACTATGGCTACACCTTC
cdr3_aa: CASSPQDNYGYTF

v_call: TRBV6-2/TRBV6-3
j_call: TRBJ1-1
d_call: NA
clone_size: few
cdr3_nt: TGTGCCAGCAGTTACCGGGGGTGGGACACTGAAGCTTTCTTT
cdr3_aa: CASSYRGWDTEAFF

v_call: TRBV27
j_call: TRBJ2-4
d_call: TRBD1
clone_size: NA
cdr3_nt: TGTGCCAGCAGTCCATGGACAGGGACGGTTCACATTCAGTACTTC
cdr3_aa: CASSPWTGTVHIQYF

v_call: TRBV12-3/TRBV12-4
j_call: TRBJ1-2
d_call: TRBD1
clone_size: few
cdr3_nt: TGTGCCAGCAGTATACAGGGGTTGAGCTATGGCTACACCTTC
cdr3_aa: CASSIQGLSYGYTF

v_call: TRBV4-3
j_call: TRBJ2-1
d_call: NA
clone_size: many
cdr3_nt: TGCGCCAGCAGCCAAGATTTCAGGGAGGTCAATGAGCAGTTCTTC
cdr3_aa: CASSQDFREVNEQFF

v_call: TRBV9
j_call: TRBJ2-1
d_call: NA
clone_size: few
cdr3_nt: TGTGCCAGCAGCCCCGGACTGCAAAGCTCCTACAATGAGCAGTTCTTC
cdr3_aa: CASSPGLQSSYNEQFF

v_call: TRBV5-6
j_call: TRBJ2-5
d_call: TRBD2
clone_size: many
cdr3_nt: TGTGCCAGCAGCTCCCTGACTAGCGGGGGGTTAGGGGGGACCCAGTACTTC
cdr3_aa: CASSSLTSGGLGGTQYF

v_call: TRBV4-3
j_call: TRBJ1-2
d_call: TRBD1
clone_size: NA
cdr3_nt: TGCGCCAGCAGCCAAGGGACCCCGGGACAGGGGTATCGTGGCTACACCTTC
cdr3_aa: CASSQGTPGQGYRGYTF

v_call: TRBV6-5
j_call: TRBJ2-7
d_call: NA
clone_size: NA
cdr3_nt: TGTGCCAGCAGTTACACCGCGAGTGTGGGGCGGTACGAGCAGTACTTC
cdr3_aa: CASSYTASVGRYEQYF

v_call: TRBV12-3/TRBV12-4
j_call: TRBJ1-4
d_call: TRBD1
clone_size: few
cdr3_nt: TGTGCCAGCAGTCCGGACAGGGAAAAACTGTTTTTT
cdr3_aa: CASSPDREKLFF

v_call: TRBV5-1
j_call: TRBJ2-7
d_call: NA
clone_size: NA
cdr3_nt: TGCGCCAGCAGCTTGGATTTAGCGTCCGAGCAGTACTTC
cdr3_aa: CASSLDLASEQYF

v_call: TRBV20-1
j_call: TRBJ2-1
d_call: TRBD2
clone_size: many
cdr3_nt: TGCAGTGCTCGTGTGACTAGCGGGTCCCCCAAGTTCTTC
cdr3_aa: CSARVTSGSPKFF

v_call: TRBV10-3
j_call: TRBJ2-2
d_call: NA
clone_size: few
cdr3_nt: TGTGCCATCAAAGCAGGGCTCACCGGGGAGCTGTTTTTT
cdr3_aa: CAIKAGLTGELFF

v_call: TRBV20-1
j_call: TRBJ2-5
d_call: NA
clone_size: few
cdr3_nt: TGCAGTGCTAGAGGGTTTGCGATTGGGAAGACCCAGTACTTC
cdr3_aa: CSARGFAIGKTQYF

v_call: TRBV10-3
j_call: TRBJ2-2
d_call: TRBD1
clone_size: many
cdr3_nt: TGTGCCATCAGTGTTCGACAGGGGGCCGACACCGGGGAGCTGTTTTTT
cdr3_aa: CAISVRQGADTGELFF

v_call: TRBV12-3/TRBV12-4
j_call: TRBJ2-7
d_call: NA
clone_size: NA
cdr3_nt: TGTGCCAGCAGCCGCATGAAAATCTCCGAGCAGTACTTC
cdr3_aa: CASSRMKISEQYF

v_call: TRBV20-1
j_call: TRBJ2-7
d_call: TRBD2
clone_size: NA
cdr3_nt: TGCAGTGCTAGTGGAGCGGGAACCCGCTCCTACGAGCAGTACTTC
cdr3_aa: CSASGAGTRSYEQYF

v_call: TRBV10-3
j_call: TRBJ2-3
d_call: TRBD2
clone_size: few
cdr3_nt: TGTGCCATCAGTGATTTTAGCGGGGACACAGATACGCAGTATTTT
cdr3_aa: CAISDFSGDTDTQYF

v_call: TRBV11-2
j_call: TRBJ1-1
d_call: NA
clone_size: few
cdr3_nt: TGTGCCAGCAGCTTGTTGGGCATACAACAGGGAGGGAACACTGAAGCTTTCTTT
cdr3_aa: CASSLLGIQQGGNTEAFF

v_call: TRBV5-1
j_call: TRBJ2-5
d_call: TRBD1
clone_size: many
cdr3_nt: TGTGCCAGCAGTTCCGGGACAGGGGTGGAGACCCAGTACTTC
cdr3_aa: CASSSGTGVETQYF

v_call: TRBV25-1
j_call: TRBJ1-2
d_call: NA
clone_size: NA
cdr3_nt: TGTGCCAGCAGTGAGGACCGACACTATGGCTACACCTTC
cdr3_aa: CASSEDRHYGYTF

v_call: TRBV7-8
j_call: TRBJ2-1
d_call: NA
clone_size: many
cdr3_nt: TGTGCCAGCAGCCCCCGGGACTTAAGCTCCTACAATGAGCAGTTCTTC
cdr3_aa: CASSPRDLSSYNEQFF

v_call: TRBV10-1
j_call: TRBJ2-6
d_call: NA
clone_size: NA
cdr3_nt: TGCGCCAGCAGTAAGGGGTCGGCCAACGTCCTGACTTTC
cdr3_aa: CASSKGSANVLTF

v_call: TRBV20-1
j_call: TRBJ2-4
d_call: NA
clone_size: few
cdr3_nt: TGCAGTGCTACCCCCGTCACAAAGCTAGCCAAAAACATTCAGTACTTC
cdr3_aa: CSATPVTKLAKNIQYF

v_call: TRBV4-1
j_call: TRBJ2-7
d_call: NA
clone_size: many
cdr3_nt: TGCGCCAGCAGCCAAGAGCCCAGGGGTCACGAGCAGTACTTC
cdr3_aa: CASSQEPRGHEQYF

v_call: TRBV20-1
j_call: TRBJ1-1
d_call: NA
clone_size: few
cdr3_nt: TGCAGCCTCGGACACCCGAACACTGAAGCTTTCTTT
cdr3_aa: CSLGHPNTEAFF

v_call: TRBV20-1
j_call: TRBJ2-5
d_call: TRBD2
clone_size: NA
cdr3_nt: TGCAGTGCTCGGACTAGCGGGAGTAGAGAGACCCAGTACTTC
cdr3_aa: CSARTSGSRETQYF

v_call: TRBV20-1
j_call: TRBJ2-7
d_call: NA
clone_size: many
cdr3_nt: TGCAGTGCTAGGGGGTATAGCTTTTACGAGCAGTACTTC
cdr3_aa: CSARGYSFYEQYF

v_call: TRBV10-3
j_call: TRBJ1-2
d_call: NA
clone_size: NA
cdr3_nt: TGTGCTATAGCCAGGGAGGGATATGGCTACACCTTC
cdr3_aa: CAIAREGYGYTF